This T cell receptor beta chain appears in the sequencing data of a study of technical replicates of blood from a handful of donors. Here immunoSEQ multiplex PCR was the method, and the copy in TCRdb shows in-frame clones only, minus some. Found here are tens of thousands of clones, about 97% of them singletons; the top ten hold under 0.3%. V trimming: 8 bases; J trimming: 11 bases; junction bases outside the gene matches: 11. CDR1 is SNHLY, CDR2 FYNNEI, per germline. The CDR3 loop spans 12 amino acids. The TCR originated in a human donor in good health. Sequencing was carried out using T cells isolated from PBMCs. The gene calls are TRBV2 and TRBJ2-7, with 8 bases that match TRBD1. This chain's CDR3 is CASALDRVSKYF. CDR3 in DNA: TGTGCCAGCGCCCTGGACAGGGTATCGAAGTACTTC.